The 2 T cell receptor beta chains in this list originate from one sample, sequenced in a study of shared clonotypes between healthy human individuals (dated by TCRdb to the early 2020s). CD8 naive samples consisted of CD45RO-negative cells that were positively selected for CCR7, yielding a CD45RA+CCR7+ population without TemRA cells. Receptors were amplified or captured by the immunoSEQ multiplex PCR assay. This immuneACCESS table, as held by TCRdb, lists in-frame sequences with V and J called but not all clones. Of the missing ones, under half trace to an unresolved V gene in checked studies; the others have no known cause. The sample yields hundreds of thousands of clones; more than 95% were counted once. The biggest ten clones account for approximately 0.3% of the sample. The source material was naive CD8+ T cells sorted from blood. The sample's cell subset or site label is to be understood as: CD45RA+CCR7+. All receptors come from a man under 40 in good health.

J is TRBJ2-7 and V is TRBV7-2; TRBD1 might be the D (7 bases). V was clipped by 5 bases and J by 0 bases, with 14 bases between them. The CDR3 length is 15 residues. Germline CDR1 and CDR2: SGHTA and FQGNSA. The CDR3, as DNA: TGTGCCAGCAGCGTCAGGGGGGCGAGCTCCTACGAGCAGTACTTC. Protein: CASSVRGASSYEQYF.

A remark on this clone: Within the sample, other DNA sequences also encode this same CDR3. V is TRBV5-1 and J is TRBJ2-7; no clear D gene. CDR1 is SGHRS and CDR2 is YFSETQ in the germline V gene. V lost 0 bases to trimming and J lost 4 bases, with 8 bases between them. The CDR3 has 13 amino acids. This CDR3 is CASSLGGGYEQYF. The CDR3 bases are TGCGCCAGCAGCTTGGGAGGTGGTTACGAGCAGTACTTC.